The T cell receptor (beta chain) under discussion was sequenced for a study of blood T cell repertoires in COVID-19. Details on this clone: Other nucleotide sequences from this sample produce the same CDR3.

CDR1 and CDR2 (germline): ENHRY, SYGVKD. The trim removed 2 bases at V and 4 bases at J, leaving 3 bases unmatched. The CDR3 covers 14 residues. The assay was immunoSEQ multiplex PCR, and TCRdb's table has in-frame clones only and misses some. This sample has just over 90,000 clones, with approximately 76% found just once. The sequenced sample was peripheral blood. The chain uses TRBV10-3 and TRBJ1-2; TRBD1 aligns across 8 bases. The sequence was obtained from a man in his 70s with acute or convalescent COVID-19. Here the CDR3 DNA reads TGTGCCATCAGTGAGGGAGGGACAGGCTATGGCTACACCTTC. It encodes CAISEGGTGYGYTF.